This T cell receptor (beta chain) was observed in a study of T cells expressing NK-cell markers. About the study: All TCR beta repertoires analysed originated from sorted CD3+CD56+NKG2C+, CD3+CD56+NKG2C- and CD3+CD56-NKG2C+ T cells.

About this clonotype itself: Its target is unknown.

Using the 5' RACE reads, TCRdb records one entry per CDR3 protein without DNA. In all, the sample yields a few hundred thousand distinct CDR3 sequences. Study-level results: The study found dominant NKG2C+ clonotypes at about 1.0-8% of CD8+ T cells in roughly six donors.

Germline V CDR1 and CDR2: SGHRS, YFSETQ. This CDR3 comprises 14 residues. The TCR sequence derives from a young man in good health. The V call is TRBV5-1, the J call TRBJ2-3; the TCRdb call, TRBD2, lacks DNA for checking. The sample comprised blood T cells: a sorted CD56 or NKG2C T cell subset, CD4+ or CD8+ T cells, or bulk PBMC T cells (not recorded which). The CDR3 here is CASSILAGADTQYF.